The 17 T cell receptor beta chains reported below all come from one sample, sequenced in a study of monozygotic twins with inflammatory bowel disease. TCRdb derives one entry per CDR3 protein from the 5' RACE reads, leaving out DNA. The sample is made up of around 140,000 distinct CDR3 sequences, and the top ten hold roughly 2.5% of it. The sequencing sample was made of blood. The origin of the receptors is a human donor with ulcerative colitis or Crohn's disease, or a healthy co-twin of an affected twin (not recorded which).

The genes are TRBV7-9 and TRBJ2-7. Germline V gene data show CDR1 as SEHNR and CDR2 as FQNEAQ (reference sequence). The CDR3 sequence is 12 residues long. Here the CDR3 reads CASSLADHEQYF.

The CDR3 protein is CASSYGGRDQPQHF. The chain joins TRBV6-6 to TRBJ1-5; lacking DNA, the TRBD1 call made by TCRdb goes unchecked. Looked up from germline, CDR1 is MNHNY and CDR2 is SVGAGI (reference sequence). The CDR3 spans 14 residues.

This chain links TRBV27 with TRBJ1-5. The CDR3 is 15 residues long. Germline CDR1 is MNHEY and CDR2 is SMNVEV (reference sequence). This CDR3 reads CASRVYGSSNQPQHF.

The chain combines TRBV20-1 with TRBJ2-1; as DNA is missing, the TRBD1 call by TCRdb cannot be tested. Germline V gene lookup returns CDR1 DFQATT and CDR2 SNEGSKA (reference sequence). The CDR3 has 11 residues. This CDR3 is CSAPLGLEQFF.

The V call is TRBV5-4, the J call TRBJ2-7; the D call of TRBD1 rests on TCRdb alone, since no DNA is present to check it. The CDR3 sequence is 13 residues long. Germline V CDR1 and CDR2: SGHNT, YYREEE (reference sequence). The CDR3 spells CASSLEPGSEQYF.

The V and J genes are TRBV5-1 and TRBJ2-2; TCRdb picks TRBD2, but there is no DNA to check that call. CDR1 is SGHRS, CDR2 YFSETQ, per germline. This CDR3 region has 16 residues. This CDR3 reads CASSLAGVEGTGELFF.

CDR3 loop: CASSPWTGADTQYF. The rearrangement links TRBV5-1 to TRBJ2-3; TCRdb's D call of TRBD1 is untestable without DNA. This CDR3 region has 14 residues. The germline V gene encodes CDR1 SGHRS and CDR2 YFSETQ. The entire variable domain, with the rest obtained from reference TRBV5-1 and TRBJ2-3, is as follows: KAGVTQTPRYLIKTRGQQVTLSCSPISGHRSVSWYQQTPGQGLQFLFEYFSETQRNKGNFPGRFSGRQFSNSRSEMNVSTLELGDSALYLCASSPWTGADTQYFGPGTRLTVL.

The chain carries TRBV6-1 and TRBJ1-1; TCRdb lists TRBD1, though no DNA is available to test this call. This CDR3 is 15 amino acids long. Germline CDR1 MNHNS, CDR2 SASEGT. The CDR3 protein is CASSERQGTVREAFF.

V usage is TRBV19 and J usage is TRBJ2-2. This CDR3 has 11 amino acids. Germline loops: CDR1 LNHDA, CDR2 SQIVND (reference sequence). CDR3 loop: CASCDTGELFF.

V usage is TRBV4-1 and J usage is TRBJ1-2; TCRdb picks TRBD1, but there is no DNA to check that call. In germline, CDR1 is MGHRA, CDR2 YSYEKL. CDR3 length: 12 amino acids. The CDR3 region is CASSRGQGDYTF.

The chain carries TRBV12-3 or TRBV12-4 and TRBJ2-7. The CDR3 sequence is 13 residues long. This CDR3 is CASGWGTYYEQYF.

The V gene is TRBV7-2, the J gene TRBJ2-2; as DNA is missing, the TRBD1 call by TCRdb cannot be tested. The CDR3 has 17 amino acids. The germline V gene encodes CDR1 SGHTA and CDR2 FQGNSA. The CDR3 loop reads CASSRRSGQGATGELFF.

The chain uses TRBV18 and TRBJ1-5; checking the TCRdb D call of TRBD1 is not possible without DNA. Germline-derived CDR1 and CDR2 are KGHSH and LQKENI. The CDR3 runs to 15 residues. The CDR3 loop reads CASSPPGGWNQPQHF.

V is TRBV5-1 and J is TRBJ2-1; TCRdb's D call, TRBD1, is unchecked because there is no DNA. CDR3 length: 14 amino acids. The V gene's germline CDR1 is SGHRS and CDR2 YFSETQ. This CDR3 is CASSPGQGVSEQFF.

The rearrangement links TRBV28 to TRBJ1-5; the D gene TCRdb calls, TRBD1, cannot be checked with no DNA. The length of the CDR3 is 15 residues. The V gene's germline CDR1 is MDHEN and CDR2 SYDVKM. The chain's CDR3 is CASSLLGQLNQPQHF.

The chain's CDR3 is CASSADRGNTEAFF. V gene TRBV5-1 combines with J gene TRBJ1-1; TCRdb indicates TRBD1, and absent DNA this call remains unverified. This CDR3 is built from 14 residues. Germline V gene sequence: CDR1 SGHRS, CDR2 YFSETQ.

The rearrangement joins TRBV20-1 to TRBJ2-5; TCRdb lists TRBD2, though no DNA is available to test this call. The CDR3 totals 11 residues. Germline loops: CDR1 DFQATT, CDR2 SNEGSKA (reference sequence). CDR3 region: CSAGERGEPYF.